Listed below are T cell receptor beta chains from one sample, sequenced in a study of vaccination and CD4 T cells after COVID-19. TCRdb re-derived calls from the PCR reads in MiXCR, one entry per CDR3 protein. The table includes fewer than 11,000 distinct CDR3 sequences, 35% to 50% detected once. No antigen has been assigned to these receptors. Specimen: CD4+ T cells from blood, cultured in vitro. The receptors were gathered from a human donor who had recovered from COVID-19. Both conserved end residues are part of each CDR3. The D gene is left open where the match is weak. The size field is filled for only some rows; it gives once, few, many or a size class.

CASSLAGDGYTF	TGTGCCAGCAGCTTAGCCGGGGATGGCTACACCTTC	TRBV7-6	TRBJ1-2	once	NA
CSARAAADLSNYGYTF	TGCAGTGCTAGAGCTGCCGCAGATCTCTCTAACTATGGCTACACCTTC	TRBV20-1	TRBJ1-2	few	NA
CASSISRTEAFF	TGTGCCAGTAGTATCTCGAGGACTGAAGCTTTCTTT	TRBV19	TRBJ1-1	few	NA
CASSEGEASRNTEAFF	TGTGCCAGCAGTGAAGGGGAGGCGTCTCGGAACACTGAAGCTTTCTTT	TRBV6-1	TRBJ1-1	few	NA
CASSLTQGPNSPLHF	TGTGCCAGCAGCCTAACCCAGGGCCCAAATTCACCCCTCCACTTT	TRBV7-2	TRBJ1-6	NA	NA
CASKPGNLGVYRSNRPQHF	TGTGCCAGCAAGCCGGGGAACCTGGGGGTGTATAGGAGCAATCGGCCCCAGCATTTT	TRBV6-4	TRBJ1-5	NA	NA
CASSLEGGRNTEAFF	TGTGCCAGCAGTTTAGAAGGGGGTAGAAACACTGAAGCTTTCTTT	TRBV7-8	TRBJ1-1	NA	NA
CASSPPGLFDNEQFF	TGTGCCAGCAGCCCACCGGGACTTTTCGACAATGAGCAGTTCTTC	TRBV3-1	TRBJ2-1	NA	NA
CASSTLVVGEAFF	TGTGCCAGTAGTACCCTAGTGGTTGGTGAAGCTTTCTTT	TRBV19	TRBJ1-1	few	NA
CASSQQGYDGYTF	TGTGCCAGCAGCCAACAGGGCTATGATGGCTACACCTTC	TRBV4-2	TRBJ1-2	once	NA
CSARDASGGGTDTQYF	TGCAGTGCTAGAGATGCCAGCGGGGGGGGCACAGATACGCAGTATTTT	TRBV20-1	TRBJ2-3	few	TRBD2
CASSLGLGGGAADTQYF	TGTGCCAGCAGTTTAGGTCTCGGGGGGGGAGCGGCAGATACGCAGTATTTT	TRBV11-2	TRBJ2-3	NA	TRBD2
CASSLGTRATETQYF	TGCGCCAGCAGCTTGGGTACCAGGGCCACGGAGACCCAGTACTTC	TRBV5-1	TRBJ2-5	few	NA
CASSPPKSGTGNTEAFF	TGTGCCAGCTCACCACCGAAATCCGGAACAGGGAACACTGAAGCTTTCTTT	TRBV18	TRBJ1-1	NA	NA
CASSPVVRFATYEQYF	TGTGCCAGCAGCCCAGTCGTCCGGTTCGCCACCTACGAGCAGTACTTC	TRBV11-2	TRBJ2-7	NA	NA
CASSLSSEQFF	TGTGCCAGCAGCTTGAGTTCAGAGCAGTTCTTC	TRBV7-8	TRBJ2-1	NA	NA
CATSERQGAVDTQYF	TGTGCCACCAGTGAGCGACAGGGGGCTGTAGATACGCAGTATTTT	TRBV24-1	TRBJ2-3	NA	TRBD1
CASSPDRGQGNTIYF	TGTGCCAGCAGCCCTGACAGGGGGCAGGGTAACACCATATATTTT	TRBV7-6	TRBJ1-3	NA	TRBD1
CASSTPQDRVQNIQYF	TGTGCCAGCAGCACACCACAAGACAGGGTTCAAAACATTCAGTACTTC	TRBV7-8	TRBJ2-4	NA	TRBD1
CASSLDGAYQPQHF	TGTGCCAGCAGTTTAGACGGGGCGTACCAGCCCCAGCATTTT	TRBV12-3/TRBV12-4	TRBJ1-5	NA	NA
CASSEMPGINYGYTF	TGTGCCAGCAGTGAAATGCCCGGGATCAACTATGGCTACACCTTC	TRBV6-1	TRBJ1-2	few	NA
CASSRTIGGTEAFF	TGTGCCAGCAGTAGGACTATTGGCGGCACTGAAGCTTTCTTT	TRBV6-1	TRBJ1-1	few	NA
CASSPFSVTGANTEAFF	TGTGCCAGCAGCCCCTTTTCTGTGACAGGAGCGAACACTGAAGCTTTCTTT	TRBV11-3	TRBJ1-1	few	NA
CASSLERGPGGLAKNIQYF	TGTGCCAGCAGCTTGGAAAGGGGGCCCGGCGGATTAGCCAAAAACATTCAGTACTTC	TRBV5-6	TRBJ2-4	NA	TRBD1
CASHRGGGTGELFF	TGTGCCAGCCATCGGGGCGGTGGCACCGGGGAGCTGTTTTTT	TRBV3-1	TRBJ2-2	NA	NA
CASSFKQGGQPQHF	TGTGCCAGCAGTTTTAAGCAGGGAGGCCAGCCCCAGCATTTT	TRBV6-5	TRBJ1-5	few	NA
CASGHSYNEQFF	TGTGCCAGCGGCCACTCCTACAATGAGCAGTTCTTC	TRBV27	TRBJ2-1	NA	NA
CASSFYYSGEGPYEQYF	TGTGCCAGCAGCTTTTACTACAGCGGGGAGGGGCCCTACGAGCAGTACTTC	TRBV5-6	TRBJ2-7	once	TRBD2
CASSSSYEQYF	TGTGCCAGCAGTTCCTCCTACGAGCAGTACTTC	TRBV12-3/TRBV12-4	TRBJ2-7	few	NA
CASRTGLTGGTQYF	TGCGCCAGCCGGACAGGGCTTACTGGAGGGACCCAGTACTTC	TRBV5-1	TRBJ2-5	NA	TRBD1
CSAPIGTSGGVTDTQYF	TGCAGTGCTCCCATCGGGACTAGCGGGGGGGTCACAGATACGCAGTATTTT	TRBV20-1	TRBJ2-3	few	TRBD2
CASSQPARLGGENIQYF	TGCGCCAGCAGCCAGCCCGCGCGGCTGGGGGGTGAAAACATTCAGTACTTC	TRBV4-1	TRBJ2-4	few	NA
CSVAVGTGRGYGYTF	TGCAGCGTTGCCGTTGGGACAGGCCGAGGGTATGGCTACACCTTC	TRBV29-1	TRBJ1-2	NA	TRBD1
CASSLKVDTEAFF	TGTGCCAGCAGCTTAAAGGTGGACACTGAAGCTTTCTTT	TRBV7-2	TRBJ1-1	few	NA
CSARNTGTGGRYEQYF	TGCAGTGCTAGGAACACCGGGACAGGGGGCAGGTACGAGCAGTACTTC	TRBV20-1	TRBJ2-7	few	TRBD1
CASSEAGINNSPLHF	TGCGCCAGCAGCGAGGCAGGGATCAATAATTCACCCCTCCACTTT	TRBV5-1	TRBJ1-6	NA	NA
CSARSTGGYPEAFF	TGCAGTGCTAGATCGACAGGGGGCTACCCTGAAGCTTTCTTT	TRBV20-1	TRBJ1-1	once	TRBD1
CASSQGTGPLRVTEAFF	TGTGCCAGCAGCCAAGGAACAGGACCCCTTAGGGTTACTGAAGCTTTCTTT	TRBV3-1	TRBJ1-1	once	NA
CASSFRAGADQPQHF	TGTGCCAGCAGTTTTCGGGCAGGAGCCGATCAGCCCCAGCATTTT	TRBV12-3/TRBV12-4	TRBJ1-5	NA	NA
CSASRGTQYF	TGCAGTGCTAGTCGGGGTACGCAGTATTTT	TRBV20-1	TRBJ2-3	NA	NA
CASSLMTTYNSPLHF	TGTGCCAGCAGTTTGATGACGACCTATAATTCACCCCTCCACTTT	TRBV27	TRBJ1-6	NA	NA
CASSPIGSPLHF	TGCGCCAGCAGCCCTATTGGGTCACCCCTCCACTTT	TRBV4-1	TRBJ1-6	once	NA
CASSRGQGNSPLHF	TGTGCCAGCAGCCGGGGACAGGGGAATTCACCCCTCCACTTT	TRBV11-3	TRBJ1-6	few	TRBD1
CSARAAGTTGNTIYF	TGCAGTGCTAGAGCAGCCGGTACTACCGGAAACACCATATATTTT	TRBV20-1	TRBJ1-3	NA	NA
CAWRGSGGTDTQYF	TGTGCCTGGAGGGGGTCAGGGGGCACAGATACGCAGTATTTT	TRBV30	TRBJ2-3	NA	NA
CASRDRGPETQYF	TGTGCCAGCAGGGACAGGGGGCCGGAGACCCAGTACTTC	TRBV2	TRBJ2-5	few	TRBD1
CSARDFGGNTGELFF	TGCAGTGCTAGAGATTTCGGGGGGAACACCGGGGAGCTGTTTTTT	TRBV20-1	TRBJ2-2	NA	NA
CASSLARGPTDTQYF	TGTGCCAGCAGCTTGGCTAGGGGTCCCACAGATACGCAGTATTTT	TRBV7-6	TRBJ2-3	NA	NA
CASSRGLAGMNTGELFF	TGTGCCAGCAGCAGGGGACTAGCGGGGATGAACACCGGGGAGCTGTTTTTT	TRBV6-1	TRBJ2-2	NA	TRBD2
CASSGQGGGHYGYTF	TGTGCCAGCAGTGGACAGGGAGGGGGGCACTATGGCTACACCTTC	TRBV6-1	TRBJ1-2	few	TRBD1
CSASPGAGDYGYTF	TGCAGTGCCTCCCCCGGGGCCGGAGACTATGGCTACACCTTC	TRBV20-1	TRBJ1-2	few	NA
CSAREQGSGSPLHF	TGCAGTGCTAGAGAGCAGGGATCGGGTTCACCCCTCCACTTT	TRBV20-1	TRBJ1-6	NA	NA
CAISELKGRGYTF	TGTGCCATCAGTGAATTGAAGGGTCGGGGCTACACCTTC	TRBV10-3	TRBJ1-2	few	NA
CSAGQGKVVLF	TGCAGCGCGGGACAGGGGAAGGTGGTCCTCTTC	TRBV29-1	TRBJ1-2	NA	TRBD1
CASSHPPYEQYF	TGTGCCAGCAGCCACCCTCCCTACGAGCAGTACTTC	TRBV6-1	TRBJ2-7	NA	NA
CSAQTGSYNEQFF	TGCAGTGCACAGACAGGGAGCTACAATGAGCAGTTCTTC	TRBV20-1	TRBJ2-1	NA	TRBD1
CASSPGSSYNEQFF	TGCGCCAGCAGCCCGGGGAGCTCCTACAATGAGCAGTTCTTC	TRBV5-1	TRBJ2-1	NA	NA